The 22 T cell receptor beta chains given below trace back to one sample, sequenced in a study of blood T cell repertoires in COVID-19. Data came from immunoSEQ multiplex PCR; TCRdb stores just in-frame clones and leaves some out. The profile shows hundreds of thousands of clones, approximately 86% of them singletons. Material for sequencing was PBMCs or T cells enriched from blood (not recorded which). Receptors were obtained from a woman between 55 and 75 years old who had recovered from COVID-19.

In its sample, this clone was seen once. The J gene is TRBJ2-7, the V gene TRBV29-1; D might be TRBD1 (5 bases). With 5 bases removed from V and 0 bases from J, the gap between germline ends came to 11 bases. CDR1 is SQVTM, CDR2 ANQGSEA, per germline. The length of the CDR3 is 13 residues. CDR3 in amino acids: CSVYSQDSYEQYF. The CDR3 nucleotides read TGCAGCGTTTATTCACAGGACTCCTACGAGCAGTACTTC.

This clone was seen only a few times. The chain is built from TRBV4-1 and TRBJ2-3; D is perhaps TRBD2 (7 bases). The CDR3 sequence is 15 residues long. Germline V gene sequence: CDR1 MGHRA, CDR2 YSYEKL. V was cut by 0 bases and J by 4 bases, with 11 bases left in between. The CDR3 nucleotides are TGCGCCAGCAGCCAAGATGAGGGGGGGCCAGATACGCAGTATTTT. Its protein product is CASSQDEGGPDTQYF.

This clone was detected only once. The chain recombines TRBV11-2 with TRBJ1-4, with a tentative D call TRBD1 (5 bases). The length of the CDR3 is 15 residues. Between the trimmed V and J ends, which lost 7 bases and 4 bases, there was a span of 16 bases. In germline, CDR1 is SGHAT, CDR2 FQNNGV. CDR3: CASTLGGGLNEKLFF. As DNA, the CDR3 is TGTGCCAGCACCCTCGGGGGGGGACTTAATGAAAAACTGTTTTTT.

The table lists this clone with a count of one. This CDR3 is CATSDLGQPNEQFF. The DNA of the CDR3 is TGTGCCACCAGTGATTTAGGACAACCCAATGAGCAGTTCTTC. The chain links TRBV24-1 to TRBJ2-1, with TRBD1 as a possible D gene (5 bases). CDR1 and CDR2 from the germline V gene are KGHDR and SFDVKD. This CDR3 is built from 14 residues. The germline V and J ends were trimmed by 1 base and 6 bases, with 9 bases remaining between them.

CDR3 in DNA: TGTGCCAGCAGTTCCGGGACAGGGGCCGATGAGCAGTACTTC. Translation gives CASSSGTGADEQYF. This chain uses TRBV5-6 with TRBJ2-7; 10 nucleotides line up with TRBD1. The CDR3 length is 14 residues. V was clipped by 5 bases and J by 7 bases; unmatched bases: 9. From germline, CDR1 is SGHDT and CDR2 YYEEEE. Complete variable domain (other parts from reference TRBV5-6 and TRBJ2-7): DAGVTQSPTHLIKTRGQQVTLRCSPKSGHDTVSWYQQALGQGPQFIFQYYEEEERQRGNFPDRFSGHQFPNYSSELNVNALLLGDSALYLCASSSGTGADEQYFGPGTRLTVT.

The gene calls are TRBV20-1 and TRBJ1-1, with unresolved D. The germline gives CDR1 DFQATT, CDR2 SNEGSKA (reference sequence). The CDR3 totals 11 residues. V lost 5 bases and J 5 bases, leaving 9 bases between the germline ends. CDR3 in amino acids: CSAPQLTEAFF. CDR3 DNA sequence: TGCAGTGCTCCGCAGTTGACTGAAGCTTTCTTT.

The chain has TRBV2 and TRBJ1-5, with 9 bases aligning to TRBD1. The length of the CDR3 is 15 residues. Germline trimming cut 6 bases from V and 6 bases from J; bases unmatched to any gene: 9. CDR1 is SNHLY, CDR2 FYNNEI, per germline. The CDR3 sequence is CASSGEDRGRQPQHF. CDR3 nucleotide sequence: TGTGCCAGCAGCGGGGAGGACAGGGGACGTCAGCCCCAGCATTTT.

Remarks on this clone: Other DNA sequences in this specimen translate into the identical CDR3. CDR3 sequence: CASSLTGGNTEAFF. The CDR3, as DNA: TGTGCCAGCAGTTTGACAGGAGGTAACACTGAAGCTTTCTTT. V is TRBV27 and J is TRBJ1-1, with D perhaps TRBD1 (6 bases). This CDR3 contains 14 residues. The V gene's germline CDR1 is MNHEY and CDR2 SMNVEV (reference sequence). V was cut by 3 bases and J by 2 bases, with 10 bases left in between.

The chain carries TRBV5-1 and TRBJ1-2; the match to TRBD1 covers 7 bases. J lost 5 bases, V lost 4 bases, and 5 bases had no gene match. The CDR3 length is 13 residues. CDR1 SGHRS and CDR2 YFSETQ come from the germline V gene. CDR3 sequence (DNA): TGCGCCAGCAGCGAGAAACAGGGGTATGGCTACACCTTC. It encodes CASSEKQGYGYTF.

The rearrangement joins TRBV10-2 to TRBJ1-6; D is unresolved. Germline assignment: CDR1 WSHSY and CDR2 SAAADI. The CDR3 runs 12 residues. V lost 2 bases to trimming and J lost 8 bases, with 4 bases between them. The DNA for the CDR3 is TGCGCCAGCAGTGAGCTATATTCACCCCTCCACTTT. Its protein is CASSELYSPLHF.

The V and J genes are TRBV10-3 and TRBJ2-6; D perhaps matches TRBD2 (6 bases). This CDR3 region has 19 residues. Trimming cost V 0 bases and J 4 bases, with 19 bases left between them. Germline values: CDR1 ENHRY, CDR2 SYGVKD. For the CDR3, the DNA is TGTGCCATCAGTGAGTCACGGGTAGGGGCGGGGAAAGGGGCCAACGTCCTGACTTTC. Translated: CAISESRVGAGKGANVLTF.

This clone showed up just once. The chain uses TRBV6-5 and TRBJ1-1, with D perhaps TRBD1 (6 bases). The CDR3 length is 14 residues. Germline-derived CDR1 and CDR2 are MNHEY and SVGAGI. V lost 2 bases and J 4 bases, leaving 11 bases between the germline ends. The CDR3 DNA reads TGTGCCAGCAGTTACGGCAGGGGTGGCACTGAAGCTTTCTTT. Translation gives CASSYGRGGTEAFF.

The chain is built from TRBV6-5 and TRBJ1-2; D ambiguous. Germline CDR1 and CDR2: MNHEY and SVGAGI. The germline V and J ends were trimmed by 5 bases and 7 bases, with 17 bases remaining between them. The CDR3 contains 14 residues. Written as DNA, the CDR3 is TGTGCCAGCAGTACCATGACGTCACCTAGTGGCTACACCTTC. Translation gives CASSTMTSPSGYTF.

The chain recombines TRBV27 with TRBJ1-5; 7 positions match TRBD1. CDR1 and CDR2 (germline): MNHEY, SMNVEV (reference sequence). The CDR3 consists of 15 residues. V dropped 5 bases and J dropped 3; count of bases not matched to a gene: 7. In nucleotides, the CDR3 is TGTGCCAGCAGTGGCGACAGGGACGCCAATCAGCCCCAGCATTTT. Its translation is CASSGDRDANQPQHF.

V is TRBV6-5 and J is TRBJ2-7; 10 positions agree with TRBD1. The V gene end was trimmed by 7 bases and the J gene end by 2 bases; junction bases not matched to a gene: 5. Germline V gene data show CDR1 as MNHEY and CDR2 as SVGAGI. This CDR3 is 14 amino acids long. The CDR3 here is CASTIGQGAYEQYV. Written as DNA, the CDR3 is TGTGCCAGCACCATCGGACAGGGGGCCTACGAGCAGTACGTC.

The chain carries TRBV30 and TRBJ2-1, with D tentatively TRBD1 (6 bases). The CDR3 totals 15 residues. The germline V gene encodes CDR1 GTSNPN and CDR2 SVGIG (reference sequence). Trimming took off 4 bases at V and 0 bases at J, with 13 bases between the two ends. The CDR3 bases are TGTGCCTGGATTTATCAGGGGAGCTCCTACAATGAGCAGTTCTTC. It is translated as CAWIYQGSSYNEQFF.

The genes are TRBV3-1 (or the pseudogene TRBV3-2) and TRBJ1-2, with D possibly being TRBD1 (5 bases). In germline, CDR1 is LGHDT, CDR2 YNNKEL (reference sequence). This CDR3 has 16 amino acids. V was clipped by 4 bases and J by 5 bases, with 20 bases between them. The CDR3 loop is CASSREGPKRGYGYTF. The DNA of the CDR3 is TGTGCCAGCAGCCGAGAGGGACCCAAGCGGGGGTATGGCTACACCTTC.

The V and J genes are TRBV24-1 and TRBJ2-1; 7 bases agree with TRBD2. Germline lookup yields CDR1 KGHDR and CDR2 SFDVKD. The CDR3 is made up of 15 amino acids. V trimming: 2 bases; J trimming: 2 bases; junction bases outside the gene matches: 2. The CDR3 here is CATSDWGGAYNEQFF. The DNA of the CDR3 is TGTGCCACCAGTGATTGGGGGGGGGCCTACAATGAGCAGTTCTTC.

The chain carries TRBV11-2 and TRBJ1-2; D gene unclear. Germline V lookup: CDR1 SGHAT, CDR2 FQNNGV. The CDR3 runs to 13 residues. Trimming cost V 0 bases and J 4 bases, with 6 bases left between them. The CDR3 loop reads CASSLDSSYGYTF. DNA of the CDR3: TGTGCCAGCAGCTTAGATTCCTCCTATGGCTACACCTTC. The complete variable domain, with remaining parts taken from reference TRBV11-2 and TRBJ1-2, reads EAGVAQSPRYKIIEKRQSVAFWCNPISGHATLYWYQQILGQGPKLLIQFQNNGVVDDSQLPKDRFSAERLKGVDSTLKIQPAKLEDSAVYLCASSLDSSYGYTFGSGTRLTVV.

The V and J genes are TRBV29-1 and TRBJ2-1, with D possibly TRBD1 on 6 matching bases. The V and J ends lost 6 bases and 4 bases respectively, with 13 bases between them. CDR3 length equals 13 residues. Per the germline V gene, CDR1 is SQVTM and CDR2 is ANQGSEA. As DNA, the CDR3 is TGCAGCGTCGAACACGGGACATACAATGAGCAGTTCTTC. Translated, it gives CSVEHGTYNEQFF.

The gene calls are TRBV5-8 and TRBJ2-3; a weak D match, TRBD1 (6 bases). V was pared by 1 base and J by 4 bases, with 7 bases between. CDR3 size: 13 residues. CDR1 SGHTS and CDR2 YDEGEE come from the germline V gene. CDR3 region: CASSLQGPDTQYF. The CDR3 DNA follows: TGTGCCAGCAGCTTGCAGGGGCCAGATACGCAGTATTTT.

This chain connects TRBV6-4 to TRBJ1-5; D is undetermined. Germline assignment: CDR1 MRHNA and CDR2 SNTAGT. With 4 bases removed from V and 0 bases from J, the gap between germline ends came to 4 bases. There are 13 residues in the CDR3. CDR3 in DNA: TGTGCCAGCAGTGCCTATAGCAATCAGCCCCAGCATTTT. Residues: CASSAYSNQPQHF.